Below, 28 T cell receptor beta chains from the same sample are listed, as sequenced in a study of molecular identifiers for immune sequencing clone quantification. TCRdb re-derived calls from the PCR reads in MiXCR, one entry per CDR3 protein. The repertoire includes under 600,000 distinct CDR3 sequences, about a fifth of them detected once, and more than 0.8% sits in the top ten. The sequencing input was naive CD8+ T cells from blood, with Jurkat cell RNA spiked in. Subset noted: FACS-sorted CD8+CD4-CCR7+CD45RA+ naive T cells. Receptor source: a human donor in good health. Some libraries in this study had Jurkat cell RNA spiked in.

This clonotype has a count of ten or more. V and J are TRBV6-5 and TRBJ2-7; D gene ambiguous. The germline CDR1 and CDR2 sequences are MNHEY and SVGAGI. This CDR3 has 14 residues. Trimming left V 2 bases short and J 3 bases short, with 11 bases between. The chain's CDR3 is CASSYADRYYEQYF. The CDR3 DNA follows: TGTGCCAGCAGTTACGCCGACCGGTACTACGAGCAGTACTTC.

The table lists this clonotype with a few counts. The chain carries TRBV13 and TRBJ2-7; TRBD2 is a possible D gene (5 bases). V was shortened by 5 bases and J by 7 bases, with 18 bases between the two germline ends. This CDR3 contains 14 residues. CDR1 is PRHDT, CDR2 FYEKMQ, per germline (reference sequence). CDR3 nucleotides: TGTGCCAGCAGCCCTCAGGACGGGAATTGGGAGCAGTACTTC. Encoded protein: CASSPQDGNWEQYF.

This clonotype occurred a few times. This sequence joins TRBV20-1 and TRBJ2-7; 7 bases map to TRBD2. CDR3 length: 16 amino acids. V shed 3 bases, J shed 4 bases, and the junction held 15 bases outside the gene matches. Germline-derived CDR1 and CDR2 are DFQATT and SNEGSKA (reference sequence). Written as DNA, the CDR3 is TGCAGTGCTAGGGCTAGCGGCCTCCCGATACCATACGAGCAGTACTTC. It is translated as CSARASGLPIPYEQYF.

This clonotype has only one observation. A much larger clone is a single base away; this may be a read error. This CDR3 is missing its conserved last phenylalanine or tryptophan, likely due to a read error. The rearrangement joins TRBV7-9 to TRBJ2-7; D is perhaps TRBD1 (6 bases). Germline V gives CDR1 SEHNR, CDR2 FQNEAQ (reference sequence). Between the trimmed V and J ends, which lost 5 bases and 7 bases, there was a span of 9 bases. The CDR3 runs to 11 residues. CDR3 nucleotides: TGTGCCAGCAGCGCGACAGGAGAGCAGTACTCC. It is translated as CASSATGEQYS.

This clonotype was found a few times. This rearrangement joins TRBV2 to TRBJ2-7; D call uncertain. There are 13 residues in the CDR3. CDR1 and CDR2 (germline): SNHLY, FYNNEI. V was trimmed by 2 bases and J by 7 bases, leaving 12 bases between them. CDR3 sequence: CASSEYTGMEQYF. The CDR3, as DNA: TGTGCCAGCAGTGAATATACGGGTATGGAGCAGTACTTC.

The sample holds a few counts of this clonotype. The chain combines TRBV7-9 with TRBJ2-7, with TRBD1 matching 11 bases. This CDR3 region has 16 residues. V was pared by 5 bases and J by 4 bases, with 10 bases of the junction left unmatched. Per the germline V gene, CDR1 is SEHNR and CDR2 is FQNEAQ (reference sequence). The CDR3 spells CASSEPRTGGLYEQYF. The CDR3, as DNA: TGTGCCAGCAGCGAGCCTCGGACAGGGGGCCTGTACGAGCAGTACTTC.

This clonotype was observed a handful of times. The CDR3 here is CASSLGGGVLNTEAFF. The CDR3 DNA reads as TGTGCCAGCAGTTTAGGGGGAGGGGTCCTGAACACTGAAGCTTTCTTT. The chain has TRBV27 and TRBJ1-1; D is perhaps TRBD1 (5 bases). Trimming took 2 bases from V and 0 from J, leaving 13 bases between them. CDR3 length: 16 residues. Germline CDR1 reads MNHEY; CDR2 reads SMNVEV (reference sequence).

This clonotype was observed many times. The CDR3 loop reads CASRPDSPYEQYF. DNA for the CDR3: TGTGCCAGCAGACCGGACAGCCCCTACGAGCAGTACTTC. This chain uses TRBV7-9 with TRBJ2-7; D may be TRBD1 (6 bases). From germline, CDR1 is SEHNR and CDR2 FQNEAQ (reference sequence). This CDR3 spans 13 amino acids. V was clipped by 6 bases and J by 2 bases, with 11 bases between them.

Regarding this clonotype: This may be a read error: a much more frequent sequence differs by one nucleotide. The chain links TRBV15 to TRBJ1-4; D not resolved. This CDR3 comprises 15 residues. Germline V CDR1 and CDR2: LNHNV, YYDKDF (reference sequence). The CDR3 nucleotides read TGTGCCACCAGCAGTGGTTTGGCAACTAGTGAAAAACTGTTTTTT. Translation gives CATSSGLATSEKLFF.

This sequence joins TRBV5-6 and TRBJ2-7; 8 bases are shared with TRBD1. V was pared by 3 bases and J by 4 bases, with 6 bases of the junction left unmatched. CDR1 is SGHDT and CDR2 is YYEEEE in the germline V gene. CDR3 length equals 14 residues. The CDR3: CASSSGQVLYEQYF. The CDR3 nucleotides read TGTGCCAGCAGCTCGGGACAGGTGCTTTACGAGCAGTACTTC.

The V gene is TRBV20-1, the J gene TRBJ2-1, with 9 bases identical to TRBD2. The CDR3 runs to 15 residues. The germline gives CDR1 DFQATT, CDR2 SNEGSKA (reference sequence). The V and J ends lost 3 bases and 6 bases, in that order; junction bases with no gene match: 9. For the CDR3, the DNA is TGCAGTGCTAGCTTGAGGCGGGGGGGCCTCAATGAGCAGTTCTTC. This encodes CSASLRRGGLNEQFF.

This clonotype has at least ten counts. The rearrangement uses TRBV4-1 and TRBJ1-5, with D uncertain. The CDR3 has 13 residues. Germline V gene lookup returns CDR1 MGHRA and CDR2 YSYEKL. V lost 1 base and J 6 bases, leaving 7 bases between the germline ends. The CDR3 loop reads CASSQASAQPQHF. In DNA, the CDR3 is TGCGCCAGCAGCCAAGCGAGTGCTCAGCCCCAGCATTTT.

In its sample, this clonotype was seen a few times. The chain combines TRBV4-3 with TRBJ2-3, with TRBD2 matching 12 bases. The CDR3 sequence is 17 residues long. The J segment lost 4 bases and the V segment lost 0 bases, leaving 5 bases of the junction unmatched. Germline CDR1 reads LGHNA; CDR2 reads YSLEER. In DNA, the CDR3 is TGCGCCAGCAGCCAAGAATGGACTAGCGGGAATTCAGATACGCAGTATTTT. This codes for CASSQEWTSGNSDTQYF.

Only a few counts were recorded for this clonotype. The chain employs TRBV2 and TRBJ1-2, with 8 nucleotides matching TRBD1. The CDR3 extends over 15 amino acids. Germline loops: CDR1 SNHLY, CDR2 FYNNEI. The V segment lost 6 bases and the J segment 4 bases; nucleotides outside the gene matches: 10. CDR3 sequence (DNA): TGTGCCAGCAGAGGCCTGGACAGGGAGGGCTATGGCTACACCTTC. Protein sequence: CASRGLDREGYGYTF.

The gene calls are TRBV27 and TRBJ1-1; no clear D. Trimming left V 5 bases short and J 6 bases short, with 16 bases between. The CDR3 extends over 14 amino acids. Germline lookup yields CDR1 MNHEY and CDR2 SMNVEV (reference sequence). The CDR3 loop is CASSGEGAAAEAFF. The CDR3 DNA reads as TGTGCCAGCAGTGGTGAGGGCGCAGCCGCTGAAGCTTTCTTT.

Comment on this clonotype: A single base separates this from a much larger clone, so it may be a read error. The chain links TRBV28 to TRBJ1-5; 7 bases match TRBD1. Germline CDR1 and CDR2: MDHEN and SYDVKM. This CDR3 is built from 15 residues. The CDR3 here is CGSSHRDRGHQPQHF. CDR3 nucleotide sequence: TGTGGCAGCAGTCACCGGGACAGAGGTCATCAGCCCCAGCATTTT.

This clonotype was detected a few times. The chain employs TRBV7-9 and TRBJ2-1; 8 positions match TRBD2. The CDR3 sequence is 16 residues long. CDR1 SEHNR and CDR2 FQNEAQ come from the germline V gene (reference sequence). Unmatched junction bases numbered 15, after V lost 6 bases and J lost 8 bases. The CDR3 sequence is CASSSGLVRSLDEQFF. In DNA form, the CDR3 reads TGTGCCAGCAGTTCGGGACTAGTCCGAAGCCTCGATGAGCAGTTCTTC.

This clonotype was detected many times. The CDR3 bases are TGTGCCAGCAGTGGATTCAATCAGCCCCAGCATTTT. It specifies CASSGFNQPQHF. The chain is built from TRBV27 and TRBJ1-5; D is undetermined. The V and J ends lost 5 bases and 3 bases respectively, with 5 bases between them. This CDR3 has 12 amino acids. Germline lookup yields CDR1 MNHEY and CDR2 SMNVEV (reference sequence).

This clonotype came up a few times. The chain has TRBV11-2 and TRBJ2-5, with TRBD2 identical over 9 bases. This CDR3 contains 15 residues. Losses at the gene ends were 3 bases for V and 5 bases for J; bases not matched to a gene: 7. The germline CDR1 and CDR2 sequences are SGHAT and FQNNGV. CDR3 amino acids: CASSFFSGSGETQYF. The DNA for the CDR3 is TGTGCCAGCAGCTTCTTTAGCGGGAGTGGGGAGACCCAGTACTTC.

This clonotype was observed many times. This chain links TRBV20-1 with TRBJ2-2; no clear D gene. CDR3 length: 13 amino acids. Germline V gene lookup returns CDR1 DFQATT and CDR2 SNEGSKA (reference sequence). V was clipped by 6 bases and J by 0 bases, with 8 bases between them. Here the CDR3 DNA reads TGCAGTGCCCAAGGAGCGAACACCGGGGAGCTGTTTTTT. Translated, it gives CSAQGANTGELFF.

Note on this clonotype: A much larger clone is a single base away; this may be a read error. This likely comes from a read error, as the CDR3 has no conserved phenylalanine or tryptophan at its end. CDR3 sequence reads: CASSSTRDTEAFS. CDR3 sequence (DNA): TGTGCCAGCAGCTCCACAAGGGACACTGAAGCTTTCTCT. This rearrangement joins TRBV5-4 to TRBJ1-1; D is unclear. The CDR3 has 13 amino acids. The V and J ends lost 3 bases and 3 bases respectively, with 9 bases between them. Germline-derived CDR1 and CDR2 are SGHNT and YYREEE (reference sequence).

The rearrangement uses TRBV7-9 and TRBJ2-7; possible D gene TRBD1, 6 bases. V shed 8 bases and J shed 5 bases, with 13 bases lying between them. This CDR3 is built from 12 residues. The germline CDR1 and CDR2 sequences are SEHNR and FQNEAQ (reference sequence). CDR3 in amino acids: CASGIRGNEQYF. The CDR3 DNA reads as TGTGCCAGCGGCATAAGGGGGAACGAGCAGTACTTC.

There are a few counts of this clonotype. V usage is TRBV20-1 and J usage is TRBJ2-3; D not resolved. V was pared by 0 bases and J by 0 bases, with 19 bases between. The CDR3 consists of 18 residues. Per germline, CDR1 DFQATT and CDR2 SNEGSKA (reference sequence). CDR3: CSARDRALGDSSTDTQYF. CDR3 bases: TGCAGTGCTAGAGATAGGGCCCTGGGCGATTCTAGCACAGATACGCAGTATTTT.

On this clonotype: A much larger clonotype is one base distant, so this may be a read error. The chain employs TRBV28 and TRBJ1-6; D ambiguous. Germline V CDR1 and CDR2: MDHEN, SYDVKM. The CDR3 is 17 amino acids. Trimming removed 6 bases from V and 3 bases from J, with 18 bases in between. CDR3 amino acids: CASSLPRRSIYNSPLHF. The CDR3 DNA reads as TGTGCCAGCAGCCTACCGAGACGGTCCATCTATAATTCACCCCTCCACTTT.

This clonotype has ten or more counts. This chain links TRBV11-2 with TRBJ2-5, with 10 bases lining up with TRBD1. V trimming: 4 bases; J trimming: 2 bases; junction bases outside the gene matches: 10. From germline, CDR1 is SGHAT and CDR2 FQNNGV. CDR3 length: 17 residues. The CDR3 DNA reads TGTGCCAGCAGCTCCGCCGGGACAGGGGCAGGGCAAGAGACCCAGTACTTC. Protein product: CASSSAGTGAGQETQYF.

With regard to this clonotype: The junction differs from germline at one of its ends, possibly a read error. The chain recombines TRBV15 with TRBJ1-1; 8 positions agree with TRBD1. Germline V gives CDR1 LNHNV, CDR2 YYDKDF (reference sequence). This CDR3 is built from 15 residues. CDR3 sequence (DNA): TGTGCCACCAGCAGAGAGGCAGGGGGCTCCACTGAAGCTTCCTTT. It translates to CATSREAGGSTEASF.

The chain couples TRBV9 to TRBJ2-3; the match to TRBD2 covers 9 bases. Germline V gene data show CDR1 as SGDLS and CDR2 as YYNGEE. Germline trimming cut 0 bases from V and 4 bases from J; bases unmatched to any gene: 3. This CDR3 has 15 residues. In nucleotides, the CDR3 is TGTGCCAGCAGCGTAGTCGGCGGGAGGGCAGATACGCAGTATTTT. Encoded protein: CASSVVGGRADTQYF.

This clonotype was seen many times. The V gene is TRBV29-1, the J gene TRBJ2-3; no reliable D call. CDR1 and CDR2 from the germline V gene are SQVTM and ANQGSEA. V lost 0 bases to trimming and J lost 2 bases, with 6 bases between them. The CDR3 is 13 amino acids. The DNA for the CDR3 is TGCAGCGTTGAAGACAGTTTCACAGATACGCAGTATTTT. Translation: CSVEDSFTDTQYF.